A single T cell receptor beta chain is shown here with its context. Its antigen remains unidentified. This specimen comes from a study of immune evolution from preneoplasia to lung adenocarcinoma. Study-level results: Clonality was highest in normal lung, lower in later-stage lesions apparently.

The CDR3 length is 13 residues. The V end was cut by 2 bases, the J end by 6 bases, with 12 bases between. CDR1 and CDR2 (germline): SGHTS, YDEGEE. After pathologic assessment, macro-dissection selected premalignant or tumor cells for extraction. Only in-frame clones appear in the TCRdb table, and some are missing; sequencing was by immunoSEQ multiplex PCR. The sample yields some 14,000 clones, 80% seen once. Input material: FFPE minimally invasive lung adenocarcinoma tissue. The receptor was derived from a person aged 70 to 85 with lung adenocarcinoma. This chain connects TRBV5-8 to TRBJ2-7; no clear D. In nucleotides, the CDR3 is TGTGCCAGCAGCTTATCGGCAACTGGCGAGCAGTACTTC. Translated, it gives CASSLSATGEQYF.